Below, one T cell receptor beta chain is given with its context. Germline V lookup: CDR1 SGHTA, CDR2 FQGNSA. The CDR3 is 15 amino acids. V was clipped by 3 bases and J by 1 base, with 10 bases between them. This sample stems from a study of blood T cell repertoires in COVID-19. Study overall: Acute and convalescent COVID-19 samples came from the United States, Italy and Spain. T cells, B-cell-depleted T cells, or PBMCs provided the cDNA or gDNA that served as material.

Assay: immunoSEQ multiplex PCR; the TCRdb copy retains only in-frame clones and omits some. Among approximately 160,000 clones listed, approximately 87% were seen once. The TCR sequence derives from a woman between 70 and 85 years old with acute or convalescent COVID-19. Sequencing was done on a sample of peripheral blood. The V and J genes are TRBV7-2 and TRBJ1-5; perhaps TRBD1 as D (5 bases). The CDR3 bases are TGTGCCAGCAGCTTCGGGCAGGGAAGCAATCAGCCCCAGCATTTT. Translated: CASSFGQGSNQPQHF.